This TCR beta chain was captured in a study of T cell responses to AZD1222 COVID-19 vaccine. Study findings and constraints: Nearly half of the spike-specific TCRs reportedly recognize variant regions that carry no mutations. Repertoire sampling occurred only after the peak T cell response. Clonal diversity was possibly underestimated, and the donors were mostly white British, with more females.

Measured with immunoSEQ multiplex PCR; TCRdb has only the in-frame clones, and not every one. The sample has around 91,000 clones, approximately 90% seen once. This clone was seen just once. The target antigen is unknown. Pooled in the analysis were second doses at about 4 or about 12 weeks. This sequence was found in an adult who received the AZD1222 COVID-19 vaccine. This specimen consisted of peripheral blood, obtained 28 days after the second AZD1222 dose.

The CDR3 sequence is CASSPPNSLYEQYF. The CDR3 region has the DNA TGTGCCAGCTCACCACCGAACAGCCTTTACGAGCAGTACTTC. V is TRBV18 and J is TRBJ2-7; the D is unclear. Germline V gene data show CDR1 as KGHSH and CDR2 as LQKENI. V was trimmed by 0 bases and J by 4 bases, leaving 10 bases between them. This CDR3 spans 14 amino acids.